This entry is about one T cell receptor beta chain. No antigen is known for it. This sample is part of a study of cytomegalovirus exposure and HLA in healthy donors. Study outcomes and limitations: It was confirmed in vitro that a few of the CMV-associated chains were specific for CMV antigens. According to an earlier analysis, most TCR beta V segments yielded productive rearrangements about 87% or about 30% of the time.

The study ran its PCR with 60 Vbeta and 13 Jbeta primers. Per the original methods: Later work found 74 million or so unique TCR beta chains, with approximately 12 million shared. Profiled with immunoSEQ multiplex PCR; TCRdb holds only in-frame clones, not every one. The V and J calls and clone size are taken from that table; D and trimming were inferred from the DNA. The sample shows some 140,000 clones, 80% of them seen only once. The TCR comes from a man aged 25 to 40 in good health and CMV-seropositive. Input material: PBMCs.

In DNA, the CDR3 is TGTGCCAGCAGCTCAGGACAGGGCGGGTATAGTGAAGCTTTCTTT. Protein: CASSSGQGGYSEAFF. The chain has TRBV5-4 and TRBJ1-1, with 8 bases identical to TRBD1. Trimming removed 3 bases from V and 7 bases from J; junction bases left unmatched: 11. In germline, CDR1 is SGHNT, CDR2 YYREEE (reference sequence). This CDR3 region has 15 residues.